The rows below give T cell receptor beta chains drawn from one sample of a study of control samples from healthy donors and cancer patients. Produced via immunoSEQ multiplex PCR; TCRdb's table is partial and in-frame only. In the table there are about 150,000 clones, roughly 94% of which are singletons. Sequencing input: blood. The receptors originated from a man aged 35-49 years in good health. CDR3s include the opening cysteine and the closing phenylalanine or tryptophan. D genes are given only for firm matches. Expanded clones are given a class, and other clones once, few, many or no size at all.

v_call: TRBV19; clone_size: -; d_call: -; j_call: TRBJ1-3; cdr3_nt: TGTGCCAGTAGCCCCTTGGGAGGGACTGGAAACACCATATATTTT; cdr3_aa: CASSPLGGTGNTIYF
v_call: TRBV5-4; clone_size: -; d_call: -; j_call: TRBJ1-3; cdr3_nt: TGTGCCAGCAGCTTGGACAGCTCTGGAAACACCATATATTTT; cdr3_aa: CASSLDSSGNTIYF
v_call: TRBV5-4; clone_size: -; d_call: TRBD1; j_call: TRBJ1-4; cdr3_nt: TGTGCCAGCAGCCTTCACGGGACAGGTGAAAAACTGTTTTTT; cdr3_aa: CASSLHGTGEKLFF
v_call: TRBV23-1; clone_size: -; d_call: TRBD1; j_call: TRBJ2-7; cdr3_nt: TGCGCCAGCACCCCGTACCGGGACAGTTACTACGAGCAGTACTTC; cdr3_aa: CASTPYRDSYYEQYF
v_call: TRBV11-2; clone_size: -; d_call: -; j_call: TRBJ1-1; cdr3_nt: TGTGCCAGCAGCTTGGGCAGGGCGGGGGCAACTGAAGCTTTCTTT; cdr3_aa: CASSLGRAGATEAFF
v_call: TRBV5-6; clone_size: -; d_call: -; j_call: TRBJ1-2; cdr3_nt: TGTGCCAGCAGCTGGGACCGAGTCTCTAACTATGGCTACACCTTC; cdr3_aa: CASSWDRVSNYGYTF
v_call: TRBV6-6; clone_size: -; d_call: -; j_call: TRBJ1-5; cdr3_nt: TGTGCCAGCAGTTATTACGGGGCCGATCAGCCCCAGCATTTT; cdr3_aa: CASSYYGADQPQHF
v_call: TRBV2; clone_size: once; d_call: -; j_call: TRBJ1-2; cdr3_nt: TGTGCCAGCAGTGAATCCAGGGTCCGTTATGGCTACACCTTC; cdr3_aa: CASSESRVRYGYTF
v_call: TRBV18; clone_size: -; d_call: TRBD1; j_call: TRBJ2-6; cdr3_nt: TGTGCCAGCTCACCTAATTGGGGACAGGGGGCCAACGTCCTGACTTTC; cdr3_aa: CASSPNWGQGANVLTF
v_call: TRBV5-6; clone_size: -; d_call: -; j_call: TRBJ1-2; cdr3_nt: TGTGCCAGCAGCTTGGTCGTGTGGGTCAGGGCGAACTATGGCTACACCTTC; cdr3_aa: CASSLVVWVRANYGYTF
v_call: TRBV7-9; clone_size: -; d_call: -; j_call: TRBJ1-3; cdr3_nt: TGTGCCAGCAGCCCTCCTGACAGTTTTGGAAACACCATATATTTT; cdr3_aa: CASSPPDSFGNTIYF
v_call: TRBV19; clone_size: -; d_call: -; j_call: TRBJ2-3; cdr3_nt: TGTGCCTGCAGACTAGGTGGCACAGATACGCAGTATTTT; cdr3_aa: CACRLGGTDTQYF
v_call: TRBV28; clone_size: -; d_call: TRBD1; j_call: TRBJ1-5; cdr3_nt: TGTGCCAGCAGCAGGGGGATCCAGCCCCAGCATTTT; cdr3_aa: CASSRGIQPQHF
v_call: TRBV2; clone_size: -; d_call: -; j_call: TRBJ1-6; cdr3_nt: TGTGCCAGCAGTGACTTCTGGGGGGGAGTCTCACCCCTCCACTTT; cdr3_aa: CASSDFWGGVSPLHF
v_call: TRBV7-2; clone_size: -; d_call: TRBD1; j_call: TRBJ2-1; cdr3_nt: TGTGCCACCAAAACAGGGGCAGTTAGCAATGAGCAGTTCTTC; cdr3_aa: CATKTGAVSNEQFF
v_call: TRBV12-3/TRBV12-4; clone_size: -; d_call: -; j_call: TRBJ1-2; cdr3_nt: TGTGCCAGCAGTTTTTTGGTAGGCGGCTACACCTTC; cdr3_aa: CASSFLVGGYTF
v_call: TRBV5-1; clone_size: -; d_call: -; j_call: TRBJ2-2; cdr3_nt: TGCGCCAGCAGCTTGTACGGGCCGGACACCGGGGAGCTGTTTTTT; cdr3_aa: CASSLYGPDTGELFF
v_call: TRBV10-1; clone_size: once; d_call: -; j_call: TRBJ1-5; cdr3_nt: TGCGCCAGCAGTGAACAGCTCAATCAGCCCCAGCATTTT; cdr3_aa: CASSEQLNQPQHF
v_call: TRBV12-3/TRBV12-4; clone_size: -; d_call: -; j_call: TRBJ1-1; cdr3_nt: TGTGCCAGCAGTTACGCAGGGGTTACTGAAGCTTTCTTT; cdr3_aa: CASSYAGVTEAFF
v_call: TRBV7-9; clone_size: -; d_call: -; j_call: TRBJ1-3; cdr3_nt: TGTGCCAGCAGCTTGGCCGGGACTGGGAGGGGCACCATATATTTT; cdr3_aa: CASSLAGTGRGTIYF
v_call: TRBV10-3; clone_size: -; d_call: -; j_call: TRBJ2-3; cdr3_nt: TGTGCCATCAGTGAAAGAGCAGTCGGCACAGATACGCAGTATTTT; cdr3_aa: CAISERAVGTDTQYF
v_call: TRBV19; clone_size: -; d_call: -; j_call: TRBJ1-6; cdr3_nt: TGTGCCAGTAGTGGGGGCCAACTGTATAATTCACCCCTCCACTTT; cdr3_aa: CASSGGQLYNSPLHF
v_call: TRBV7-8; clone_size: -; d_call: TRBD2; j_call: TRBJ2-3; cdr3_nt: TGTGCCAGCAGCTTAACGGGAGGGACAGATACGCAGTATTTT; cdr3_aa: CASSLTGGTDTQYF
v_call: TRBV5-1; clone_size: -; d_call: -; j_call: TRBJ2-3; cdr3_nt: TGCGCCAGCAGCTCCCACGGGGCTCAAGGCGTCACGCAGTATTTT; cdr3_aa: CASSSHGAQGVTQYF
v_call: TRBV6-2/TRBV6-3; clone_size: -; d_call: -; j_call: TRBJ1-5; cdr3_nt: TGTGCCAGCAGCCTTGGACGGAGAAATCAGCCCCAGCATTTT; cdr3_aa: CASSLGRRNQPQHF
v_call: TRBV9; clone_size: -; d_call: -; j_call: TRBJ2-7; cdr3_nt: TGTGCCAGCAGCGTGCTGGGAAGCTCCTACGAGCAGTACTTC; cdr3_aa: CASSVLGSSYEQYF
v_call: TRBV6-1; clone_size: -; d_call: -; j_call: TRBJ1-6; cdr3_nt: TGTGCCAGCAGTGACCAGGGACGGAACTATAATTCACCCCTCCACTTT; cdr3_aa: CASSDQGRNYNSPLHF
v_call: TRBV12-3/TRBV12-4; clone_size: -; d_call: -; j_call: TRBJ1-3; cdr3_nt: TGTGCCAGCAGGAGGAGCTCTGGAAACACCATATATTTT; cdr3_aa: CASRRSSGNTIYF
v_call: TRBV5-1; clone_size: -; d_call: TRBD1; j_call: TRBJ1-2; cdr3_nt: TGCGCCAGCAGCAACTTACAGGGGGCGCAGGATGGCTACACCTTC; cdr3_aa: CASSNLQGAQDGYTF
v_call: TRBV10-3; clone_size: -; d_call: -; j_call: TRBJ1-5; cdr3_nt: TGTGCCATCAGCCGGGGCGATCAGCCCCAGCATTTT; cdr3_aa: CAISRGDQPQHF
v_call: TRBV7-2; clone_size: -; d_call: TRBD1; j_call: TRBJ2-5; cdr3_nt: TGTGCCAGCAGCTTAGGGGACAGGGATCAAGAGACCCAGTACTTC; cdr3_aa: CASSLGDRDQETQYF
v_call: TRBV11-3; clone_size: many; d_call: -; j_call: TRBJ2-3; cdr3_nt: TGTGCCAGCAGCTCCCGAGAGGGGGGTCGCACAGATACGCAGTATTTT; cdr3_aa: CASSSREGGRTDTQYF
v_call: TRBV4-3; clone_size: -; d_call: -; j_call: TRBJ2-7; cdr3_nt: TGCGCCAGCAGCCCCGAGTGGCAGGTCTACGAGCAGTACTTC; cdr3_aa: CASSPEWQVYEQYF
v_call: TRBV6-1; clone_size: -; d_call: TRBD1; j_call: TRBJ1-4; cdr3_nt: TGTGCCAGCAGTGACCGGGACAGGGGGGTTAATGAAAAACTGTTTTTT; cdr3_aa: CASSDRDRGVNEKLFF
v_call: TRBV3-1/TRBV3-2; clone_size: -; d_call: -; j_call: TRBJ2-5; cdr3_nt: TGTGCCAGCAGCCAAGCTATACCCGGGACCCAGTACTTC; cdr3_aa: CASSQAIPGTQYF
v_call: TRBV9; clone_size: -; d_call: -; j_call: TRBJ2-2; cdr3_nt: TGTGCCAGCAGCACCCGAGTAGGTGGACACCTGAACACCGGGGAGCTGTTTTTT; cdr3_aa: CASSTRVGGHLNTGELFF
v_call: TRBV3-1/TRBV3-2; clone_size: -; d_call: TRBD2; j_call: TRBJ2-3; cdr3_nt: TGTGCCAGCAGCCGGTGGCCTAGCGGGGGGGCCCGTGCAGATACGCAGTATTTT; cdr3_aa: CASSRWPSGGARADTQYF
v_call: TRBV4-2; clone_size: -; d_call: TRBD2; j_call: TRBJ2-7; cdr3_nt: TGTGCCAGCAGCCGCCGTTCGGGCGGGGGGACCCTCTACGAGCAGTACTTC; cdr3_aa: CASSRRSGGGTLYEQYF
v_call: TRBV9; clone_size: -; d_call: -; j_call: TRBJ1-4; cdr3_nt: TGTGCCAGCAGCGTAGACGGGAGGGCCTATGAAAAACTGTTTTTT; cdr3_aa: CASSVDGRAYEKLFF
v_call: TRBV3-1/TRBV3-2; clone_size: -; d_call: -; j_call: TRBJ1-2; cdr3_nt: TGTGCCAGCAGCCAAGATCCGAGGGGCTCTAACTATGGCTACACCTTC; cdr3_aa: CASSQDPRGSNYGYTF
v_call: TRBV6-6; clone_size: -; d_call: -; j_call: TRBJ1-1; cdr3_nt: TGTGCCAGCAGTTACCGTGACAGGCCCACTGAAGCTTTCTTT; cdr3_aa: CASSYRDRPTEAFF
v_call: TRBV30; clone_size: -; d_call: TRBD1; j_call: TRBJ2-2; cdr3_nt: TGTGCCTGGAGGATAACAGGGGCAAGGGAGCTGTTTTTT; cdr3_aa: CAWRITGARELFF
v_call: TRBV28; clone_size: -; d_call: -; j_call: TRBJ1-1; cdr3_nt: TGTGCCAGCAGTTTTTGGACCCGACAGGCGCGGGACACTGAAGCTTTCTTT; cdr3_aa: CASSFWTRQARDTEAFF
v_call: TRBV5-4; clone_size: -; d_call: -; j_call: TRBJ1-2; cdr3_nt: TGTGCCAGCAGCTTCATCGACCATAACTATGGCTACACCTTC; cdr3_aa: CASSFIDHNYGYTF